One and the same sample provided the 13 T cell receptor beta chains below, sequenced in a study of blood T cells in healthy people across ages. A J-beta primer mix and a sample-barcoded 5' primer were used in a second PCR of roughly 6 to 12 cycles. TCRdb independently ran MiXCR on the 5' RACE reads; one entry per CDR3 protein. The repertoire holds 850,000 to 1,000,000 distinct CDR3 sequences, with about 51% as singletons. The sequencing input was blood. The receptors shown here come from a woman aged 55-69 years in good health.

This clonotype was counted between two and nine times. The chain has TRBV4-1 and TRBJ2-5, with 7 bases identical to TRBD1. J was trimmed by 7 bases and V by 1 base; bases with no gene match: 12. Per germline, CDR1 MGHRA and CDR2 YSYEKL. The CDR3 has 16 amino acids. CDR3 nucleotide sequence: TGCGCCAGCAGCCAAGTTACGGCAGGGGGTGAGCGGACCCAGTACTTC. Amino acids: CASSQVTAGGERTQYF.

The chain has TRBV29-1 and TRBJ1-4, with a tentative D call TRBD1 (6 bases). This CDR3 has 13 amino acids. The V gene's germline CDR1 is SQVTM and CDR2 ANQGSEA. Trimming left V 2 bases short and J 10 bases short, with 14 bases between. CDR3 nucleotide sequence: TGCAGCGTTGAAAGGGGGGCGAGGGGAAAACTGTTTTTT. Translation: CSVERGARGKLFF.

The chain recombines TRBV20-1 with TRBJ2-4, with TRBD1 identical over 9 bases. The J call may be faulty, since TRBJ2-7 better matches the DNA end. Germline values: CDR1 DFQATT, CDR2 SNEGSKA (reference sequence). CDR3 length equals 17 residues. CDR3 sequence (DNA): TGCAGTGCTAGAGACAGAATAAGACAGGGGGAACCCTACGAGCAGTACTTC. It is translated as CSARDRIRQGEPYEQYF.

This clonotype has a handful of counts. The chain couples TRBV6-2 or TRBV6-3 to TRBJ2-7; D remains ambiguous. The CDR3 has 12 residues. The germline V gene encodes CDR1 MNHEY and CDR2 SVGEGT. Trimming shortened V by 2 bases and J by 10 bases, and 12 bases separated the two germline ends. The CDR3 bases are TGTGCCAGCAGTTACCCCTTGGCCCCCCAGTACTTC. Protein product: CASSYPLAPQYF.

This chain joins TRBV5-5 and TRBJ1-1, with 9 bases lining up with TRBD1. There are 13 residues in the CDR3. The J segment lost 8 bases and the V segment lost 1 base, leaving 3 bases of the junction unmatched. Germline V gene sequence: CDR1 SGHKS, CDR2 YYEKEE (reference sequence). Here the CDR3 DNA reads TGTGCCAGCAGCTTGCTGGGGACAGGGGAAGCTTTCTTT. Translating it yields CASSLLGTGEAFF.

The J gene is TRBJ2-1, the V gene TRBV29-1; TRBD2 matches 7 bases. CDR3 length equals 14 residues. From germline, CDR1 is SQVTM and CDR2 ANQGSEA. CDR3 region: CRALSGFSYNEQFF. In nucleotides, the CDR3 is TGCAGAGCCCTTAGCGGGTTCTCCTACAATGAGCAGTTCTTC.

Only a few counts were recorded for this clonotype. The gene calls are TRBV12-3 or TRBV12-4 and TRBJ2-7; TRBD1 is a possible D gene (6 bases). V gave up 3 bases and J gave up 1 base, with 7 bases separating them. This CDR3 has 13 amino acids. The DNA of the CDR3 is TGTGCCAGCAGTTTTGACAGGTCCTACGAGCAGTACTTC. Residues: CASSFDRSYEQYF.

The chain has TRBV11-2 and TRBJ1-1, with D unresolved. V was shortened by 1 base and J by 3 bases, with 9 bases between the two germline ends. Germline CDR1 and CDR2: SGHAT and FQNNGV. The CDR3 sequence is 14 residues long. CDR3 sequence reads: CASSLGGYYTEAFF. For the CDR3, the DNA is TGTGCCAGCAGCTTAGGAGGATATTACACTGAAGCTTTCTTT.

This rearrangement joins TRBV5-1 to TRBJ2-5, with TRBD1 as a possible D gene (6 bases). Trimming removed 0 bases from V and 4 bases from J, with 16 bases in between. This CDR3 spans 16 amino acids. The germline V gene has CDR1 SGHRS and CDR2 YFSETQ. CDR3 nucleotide sequence: TGCGCCAGCAGCTTGGAACAGGGTGTCAGGCGAGAGACCCAGTACTTC. It is translated as CASSLEQGVRRETQYF.

The chain links TRBV5-1 to TRBJ2-1; 8 bases match TRBD2. This CDR3 has 17 residues. Germline CDR1 reads SGHRS; CDR2 reads YFSETQ. After removal of 0 bases from V and 3 bases from J, the junction contained 8 bases not matched to a gene. This chain's CDR3 is CASSLGGAGVVYNEQFF. The CDR3 coding sequence is TGCGCCAGCAGCTTGGGAGGAGCGGGAGTGGTCTACAATGAGCAGTTCTTC.

The rearrangement links TRBV3-1 to TRBJ2-7; TRBD2 matches at 7 bases. Per the germline V gene, CDR1 is LGHDT and CDR2 is YNNKEL (reference sequence). Unmatched junction bases numbered 7, after V lost 8 bases and J lost 3 bases. This CDR3 is built from 13 residues. This CDR3 reads CASVKGEGYEQYF. CDR3 in DNA: TGTGCCAGCGTAAAAGGGGAGGGCTACGAGCAGTACTTC.

This clonotype was recorded only once. The V gene is TRBV7-2, the J gene TRBJ1-2; the match to TRBD1 covers 10 bases. Germline loops: CDR1 SGHTA, CDR2 FQGNSA. CDR3 size: 15 residues. Trimming at V came to 5 bases and at J to 4 bases, leaving 7 bases not matched to a gene. The CDR3 DNA follows: TGTGCCAGCAGCAAACCGGACAGGGGGGCCTATGGCTACACCTTC. Translated, it gives CASSKPDRGAYGYTF.

The chain couples TRBV28 to TRBJ2-3, with 11 bases aligning to TRBD2. Germline loops: CDR1 MDHEN, CDR2 SYDVKM. CDR3 length: 16 amino acids. With 5 bases clipped from V and 0 bases from J, the junction kept 4 bases outside the gene matches. As DNA, the CDR3 is TGTGCCAGCAGTGTAGCGGGAGGGCCCAGCACAGATACGCAGTATTTT. This translates into CASSVAGGPSTDTQYF.